The 29 T cell receptor beta chains below all came from one sample that was sequenced in a study of cytomegalovirus exposure and HLA in healthy donors. Primers for the PCR totalled 60 Vbeta and 13 Jbeta. The repertoire was sequenced with immunoSEQ multiplex PCR; TCRdb's copy has only in-frame clones and lacks some. The sample yields 180,000 or so clones, 79% seen once. The sequencing input was PBMCs. The receptor set was obtained from a woman between 45 and 65 years old in good health and CMV-seronegative.

This clone came up a few times. The V gene is TRBV5-1, the J gene TRBJ2-7; 7 bases agree with TRBD1. Germline V lookup: CDR1 SGHRS, CDR2 YFSETQ. The junction had 14 bases not matched to a gene; V was cut back by 4 bases and J by 4 bases. The length of the CDR3 is 16 residues. The CDR3 sequence: CASSRDGAGGGYEQYF. Written as DNA, the CDR3 is TGCGCCAGCAGCAGGGACGGGGCAGGGGGTGGGTACGAGCAGTACTTC.

This clone has just a few counts. The gene calls are TRBV2 and TRBJ2-1, with 13 bases identical to TRBD2. CDR1 and CDR2 from the germline V gene are SNHLY and FYNNEI. With 2 bases clipped from V and 5 bases from J, the junction kept 3 bases outside the gene matches. The CDR3 has 16 amino acids. The CDR3 is CASSEPGLAGNNEQFF. In DNA form, the CDR3 reads TGTGCCAGCAGTGAACCGGGACTAGCGGGGAACAATGAGCAGTTCTTC.

V usage is TRBV5-4 and J usage is TRBJ2-1, with TRBD2 matching 15 bases. V shed 3 bases, J shed 8 bases, and the junction held 6 bases outside the gene matches. The length of the CDR3 is 16 residues. CDR1 and CDR2 (germline): SGHNT, YYREEE (reference sequence). Here the CDR3 DNA reads TGTGCCAGCAGCTCGAGGACTAGCGGGAGGGCCGATGAGCAGTTCTTC. Protein product: CASSSRTSGRADEQFF. The complete variable domain, with remaining parts taken from reference TRBV5-4 and TRBJ2-1, reads ETGVTQSPTHLIKTRGQQVTLRCSSQSGHNTVSWYQQALGQGPQFIFQYYREEENGRGNFPPRFSGLQFPNYSSELNVNALELDDSALYLCASSSRTSGRADEQFFGPGTRLTVL.

The V and J genes are TRBV14 and TRBJ1-1; TRBD1 agrees at 8 bases. V shed 5 bases and J 0 bases; nucleotides not matched to a gene: 5. Germline V gene sequence: CDR1 SGHDN, CDR2 FVKESK. CDR3 length: 15 amino acids. CDR3 protein: CASSTRTGMNTEAFF. CDR3 nucleotides: TGTGCCAGCAGCACCCGGACAGGGATGAACACTGAAGCTTTCTTT.

V gene TRBV14 combines with J gene TRBJ2-2; D is undetermined. V was trimmed by 4 bases and J by 4 bases, leaving 10 bases between them. Germline CDR1 reads SGHDN; CDR2 reads FVKESK. The CDR3 loop spans 14 amino acids. The CDR3 DNA is TGTGCCAGCAGCCTAAACATCCTCACCGGGGAGCTGTTTTTT. Its protein is CASSLNILTGELFF.

This rearrangement joins TRBV19 to TRBJ1-1, with D maybe TRBD1 (5 bases). V was cut by 0 bases and J by 1 base, with 9 bases left in between. The CDR3 extends over 15 amino acids. Germline CDR1 reads LNHDA; CDR2 reads SQIVND (reference sequence). This chain's CDR3 is CASSIDRDPNTEAFF. In nucleotides, the CDR3 is TGTGCCAGTAGTATAGACAGGGATCCGAACACTGAAGCTTTCTTT.

The chain joins TRBV29-1 to TRBJ2-5; perhaps TRBD1 as D (6 bases). The DNA matches TRBJ2-7 better at its end, which makes the J call doubtful. Germline V gene lookup returns CDR1 SQVTM and CDR2 ANQGSEA. This CDR3 has 13 amino acids. CDR3 residues: CSVEVQGRYEQYF. DNA of the CDR3: TGCAGCGTTGAAGTCCAGGGGCGCTACGAGCAGTACTTC.

The CDR3 bases are TGCGCCAGCAGCCTGGCCGGCGGGGGGGCGTCCGTAAGGCAGTTCTTC. It yields the protein CASSLAGGGASVRQFF. The chain joins TRBV5-1 to TRBJ2-1, with 9 nucleotides matching TRBD2. Losses at the gene ends were 4 bases for V and 12 bases for J; bases not matched to a gene: 17. The length of the CDR3 is 16 residues. CDR1 SGHRS and CDR2 YFSETQ come from the germline V gene.

The CDR3 nucleotides are TGTGCCAGCAGCCCCCGAAAGGGGGTGAATACACCCCTCCACTTT. Its translation: CASSPRKGVNTPLHF. This chain links TRBV11-1 with TRBJ1-6, with a possible D match to TRBD1 (6 bases). V lost 5 bases and J lost 11, with 19 bases in between. The CDR3 loop spans 15 amino acids. Germline-derived CDR1 and CDR2 are SGHAT and FQDESV (reference sequence).

The V and J genes are TRBV6-5 and TRBJ1-3, with TRBD1 identical over 10 bases. Per germline, CDR1 MNHEY and CDR2 SVGAGI. The CDR3 totals 16 residues. With V trimmed by 6 bases and J by 4 bases, 9 bases remained unmatched. CDR3 bases: TGTGCCAGCAGATACCGGGACAGGGGCGCGGGAAACACCATATATTTT. Protein: CASRYRDRGAGNTIYF.

The J gene is TRBJ2-6, the V gene TRBV4-3; weak D call: TRBD1 (6 bases). CDR1 is LGHNA, CDR2 YSLEER, per germline. The V end lost 4 bases, the J end lost 0 bases, and 16 bases lay between the germline ends. The CDR3 consists of 18 residues. DNA of the CDR3: TGCGCCAGCAGCCGGCGATTGAAGGGGGACTCTGGGGCCAACGTCCTGACTTTC. It specifies CASSRRLKGDSGANVLTF.

V gene TRBV28 combines with J gene TRBJ2-2, with TRBD1 as a possible D gene (6 bases). Germline loops: CDR1 MDHEN, CDR2 SYDVKM. Trimming took off 5 bases at V and 6 bases at J, with 13 bases between the two ends. This CDR3 has 14 amino acids. CDR3 bases: TGTGCCAGCAGTAGACAGGTGACGGCCGGGGAGCTGTTTTTT. It specifies CASSRQVTAGELFF.

The chain couples TRBV6-4 to TRBJ2-1; 10 nucleotides line up with TRBD2. The CDR3 runs 15 residues. V dropped 4 bases and J dropped 3; count of bases not matched to a gene: 3. Germline CDR1 MRHNA, CDR2 SNTAGT. The CDR3 DNA is TGTGCCAGCAGTGCGGCTAGCGGGAGCTACAATGAGCAGTTCTTC. It codes for CASSAASGSYNEQFF.

J is TRBJ2-3 and V is TRBV7-6, with 9 bases fitting TRBD1. The length of the CDR3 is 14 residues. The V gene's germline CDR1 is SGHVS and CDR2 FNYEAQ. Trimming cost V 5 bases and J 4 bases; bases outside gene matches: 4. CDR3: CASSTRTGADTQYF. The CDR3 nucleotides are TGTGCCAGCAGCACCCGGACAGGGGCAGATACGCAGTATTTT.

The rearrangement uses TRBV6-5 and TRBJ1-6; 7 nucleotides align to TRBD1. Trimming at V came to 6 bases and at J to 10 bases, leaving 6 bases not matched to a gene. Germline V gives CDR1 MNHEY, CDR2 SVGAGI. This CDR3 is built from 13 residues. As DNA, the CDR3 is TGTGCCAGCAGCCGGACAGGTCTATCACCCCTCCACTTT. Translating it yields CASSRTGLSPLHF.

The rearrangement joins TRBV7-2 to TRBJ2-1; TRBD2 aligns across 9 bases. The CDR3 runs 16 residues. The J segment lost 7 bases and the V segment lost 2 bases, leaving 9 bases of the junction unmatched. Germline CDR1 SGHTA, CDR2 FQGNSA. DNA for the CDR3: TGTGCCAGCAGCTTATCGGTAGCGGGAGCTCAGAATGAGCAGTTCTTC. As protein: CASSLSVAGAQNEQFF.

The CDR3 DNA reads as TGTGCCAGCAGCACAAGGGTCGAGCGGGGAAATACTGAAGCTTTCTTT. It yields the protein CASSTRVERGNTEAFF. This sequence joins TRBV9 and TRBJ1-1; unclear D gene. In germline, CDR1 is SGDLS, CDR2 YYNGEE. This CDR3 has 16 residues. Trimming pared 4 bases from V and 5 bases from J, leaving 21 bases between.

The CDR3 coding sequence is TGTGCCAGCAGCTTTACAGGGGACTCCTACGAGCAGTACTTC. It yields the protein CASSFTGDSYEQYF. The chain joins TRBV7-9 to TRBJ2-7, with 7 bases aligning to TRBD1. Per the germline V gene, CDR1 is SEHNR and CDR2 is FQNEAQ (reference sequence). There are 14 residues in the CDR3. Unmatched junction bases numbered 2, after V lost 3 bases and J lost 0 bases.

This sequence joins TRBV28 and TRBJ2-7; 9 positions agree with TRBD2. The germline gives CDR1 MDHEN, CDR2 SYDVKM. The CDR3 covers 18 residues. Unmatched junction bases numbered 17, after V lost 5 bases and J lost 3 bases. The CDR3 protein is CASSDVREDSGRGYEQYF. The CDR3 DNA sequence: TGTGCCAGCAGTGATGTCCGGGAGGATAGCGGGAGAGGCTACGAGCAGTACTTC. Using reference TRBV28 and TRBJ2-7 for the parts outside the CDR3, the full variable domain is DVKVTQSSRYLVKRTGEKVFLECVQDMDHENMFWYRQDPGLGLRLIYFSYDVKMKEKGDIPEGYSVSREKKERFSLILESASTNQTSMYLCASSDVREDSGRGYEQYFGPGTRLTVT.

DNA for the CDR3: TGTGCCAGCAGCGTAGGGTCAGGGGCATCCTACGAGCAGTACTTC. This encodes CASSVGSGASYEQYF. The chain combines TRBV9 with TRBJ2-7; D is possibly TRBD1 (6 bases). The V end was cut by 0 bases, the J end by 1 base, with 11 bases between. Germline V gene sequence: CDR1 SGDLS, CDR2 YYNGEE. This CDR3 spans 15 amino acids. Complete variable domain (other parts from reference TRBV9 and TRBJ2-7): DSGVTQTPKHLITATGQRVTLRCSPRSGDLSVYWYQQSLDQGLQFLIQYYNGEERAKGNILERFSAQQFPDLHSELNLSSLELGDSALYFCASSVGSGASYEQYFGPGTRLTVT.

This clone was picked up one time. The chain links TRBV19 to TRBJ1-3, with D uncertain. Trimming stripped 3 bases from V and 0 bases from J, with 18 bases between. The germline gives CDR1 LNHDA, CDR2 SQIVND (reference sequence). The CDR3 contains 18 residues. The CDR3 is CASSIPHGSRHSGNTIYF. The CDR3, as DNA: TGTGCCAGTAGTATTCCCCACGGGAGTCGGCACTCTGGAAACACCATATATTTT.

This chain joins TRBV13 and TRBJ2-1; 7 bases agree with TRBD2. V shed 3 bases, J shed 7 bases, and the junction held 9 bases outside the gene matches. CDR3 length: 15 residues. Germline V gives CDR1 PRHDT, CDR2 FYEKMQ (reference sequence). The CDR3 DNA reads as TGTGCCAGCAGCTTGGCAGCTAGCGGACCTAATGAGCAGTTCTTC. Translated, it gives CASSLAASGPNEQFF. Combining the CDR3 with reference TRBV13 and TRBJ2-1 gives the whole variable domain AAGVIQSPRHLIKEKRETATLKCYPIPRHDTVYWYQQGPGQDPQFLISFYEKMQSDKGSIPDRFSAQQFSDYHSELNMSSLELGDSALYFCASSLAASGPNEQFFGPGTRLTVL.

The J gene is TRBJ2-5, the V gene TRBV15; perhaps TRBD2 as D (7 bases). The better agreement between TRBJ2-7 and the DNA end casts doubt on the J call. This CDR3 is 14 amino acids long. Germline V gene sequence: CDR1 LNHNV, CDR2 YYDKDF (reference sequence). The CDR3 DNA is TGTGCCACCAGCGGGGAATACAGGGAGGGCGAGCAGTACTTC. Amino acid sequence: CATSGEYREGEQYF.

The chain links TRBV9 to TRBJ1-1; D gene unclear. This CDR3 is built from 15 residues. Deletions cut 4 bases from V and 0 bases from J, with 13 bases between. Germline-derived CDR1 and CDR2 are SGDLS and YYNGEE. The DNA of the CDR3 is TGTGCCAGCAGCCCCCATAGTACCATGAACACTGAAGCTTTCTTT. As protein: CASSPHSTMNTEAFF.

About this clone: Compared with germline, one end of the junction differs, possibly owing to a read error. The CDR3 DNA reads as TGTTCCAGCACCCTTTCCGGGGGACGGGGACGCACTGAAGCTTTCTTT. Its protein product is CSSTLSGGRGRTEAFF. V usage is TRBV7-9 and J usage is TRBJ1-1; perhaps TRBD1 as D (5 bases). Per the germline V gene, CDR1 is SEHNR and CDR2 is FQNEAQ (reference sequence). This CDR3 is 16 amino acids long.

The CDR3 DNA sequence: TGTGCCAGCAGCGGAGATGTTGGCTATGGCTACACCTTC. The encoded protein is CASSGDVGYGYTF. The chain combines TRBV16 with TRBJ1-2, with D hard to call. The V gene's germline CDR1 is KGHSY and CDR2 FQNENV. V lost 5 bases to trimming and J lost 4 bases, with 11 bases between them. This CDR3 comprises 13 residues.

As regards this clone: This same CDR3 is encoded by further DNA sequences in the sample. This sequence joins TRBV7-9 and TRBJ2-7; perhaps TRBD1 as D (6 bases). The CDR3 is 13 residues long. Trimming stripped 1 base from V and 3 bases from J, with 7 bases between. Looked up from germline, CDR1 is SEHNR and CDR2 is FQNEAQ (reference sequence). The CDR3 DNA follows: TGTGCCAGCAGCTTAGACAGGGTCTACGAGCAGTACTTC. Translated, it gives CASSLDRVYEQYF.

This clone was seen a single time. CDR3 sequence (DNA): TGTGCCAGCAGCTCCCAACCTGAGGGAGCCTACGAGCAGTACTTC. Protein sequence: CASSSQPEGAYEQYF. This chain joins TRBV7-6 and TRBJ2-5, with D perhaps TRBD2 (5 bases). Matching the DNA end better, TRBJ2-7 makes the J call doubtful. The length of the CDR3 is 15 residues. Germline V gives CDR1 SGHVS, CDR2 FNYEAQ.

In nucleotides, the CDR3 is TGTGCCAGCAGTTTGAGGCAACTCGATGGTGAAAAACTGTTTTTT. Residues: CASSLRQLDGEKLFF. The gene calls are TRBV6-1 and TRBJ1-4, with D uncertain. The length of the CDR3 is 15 residues. Germline lookup yields CDR1 MNHNS and CDR2 SASEGT. V lost 5 bases, J lost 7 bases, and 17 bases lay in between.